The 21 T cell receptor beta chains reported below all come from one sample, sequenced in a study of blood T cells in healthy people across ages. Together with a sample-barcoded 5' primer, a J-beta primer mix was included in a second PCR lasting about 7 to 12 cycles. Each CDR3 protein is one row after TCRdb ran MiXCR on the 5' RACE reads. Counted here are more than 1,400,000 distinct CDR3 sequences, approximately 40% occurring once; the ten biggest clones make up roughly 7.9%. Sequences were obtained from blood. These receptors were collected from a woman aged 18-30 years in good health.

Only a few counts were recorded for this clonotype. The CDR3 sequence: CSATLGRPPYEQYF. In DNA, the CDR3 is TGCAGTGCTACCCTTGGGCGACCTCCCTACGAGCAGTACTTC. This chain joins TRBV20-1 and TRBJ2-4; unclear D gene. The last part of the DNA fits TRBJ2-7 better; the J call may be wrong. Germline CDR1 is DFQATT and CDR2 is SNEGSKA (reference sequence). The CDR3 is 14 amino acids.

The CDR3 coding sequence is TGTGCCAGCAGCTTATACCAGGGGCGGGAGCAGTTCTTC. This encodes CASSLYQGREQFF. J is TRBJ2-1 and V is TRBV7-8; tentatively, D is TRBD1 (6 bases). The CDR3 totals 13 residues. From germline, CDR1 is SGHVS and CDR2 FQNEAQ. Trimming removed 2 bases from V and 10 bases from J, with 12 bases in between. Looking up the rest from reference TRBV7-8 and TRBJ2-1 gives the full variable domain: GAGVSQSPRYKVAKRGQDVALRCDPISGHVSLFWYQQALGQGPEFLTYFQNEAQLDKSGLPSDRFFAERPEGSVSTLKIQRTQQEDSAVYLCASSLYQGREQFFGPGTRLTVL.

V is TRBV3-1 and J is TRBJ2-5; D is perhaps TRBD2 (6 bases). The germline V gene encodes CDR1 LGHDT and CDR2 YNNKEL (reference sequence). V shed 3 bases and J shed 2 bases, with 13 bases lying between them. This CDR3 contains 15 residues. This CDR3 reads CASSQRSRGQETQYF. The CDR3 coding sequence is TGTGCCAGCAGCCAGCGTTCCCGGGGGCAAGAGACCCAGTACTTC.

The V and J genes are TRBV5-1 and TRBJ2-3; 8 nucleotides line up with TRBD1. This CDR3 contains 16 residues. Germline CDR1 and CDR2: SGHRS and YFSETQ. V shed 0 bases and J 5 bases; nucleotides not matched to a gene: 8. The CDR3 nucleotides are TGCGCCAGCAGCTTGGGCGGGACAGGCCAGGTAGATACGCAGTATTTT. Encoded protein: CASSLGGTGQVDTQYF.

This chain joins TRBV19 and TRBJ1-2, with D tentatively TRBD1 (5 bases). Germline-derived CDR1 and CDR2 are LNHDA and SQIVND (reference sequence). The CDR3 is 16 residues long. The V end lost 7 bases, the J end lost 4 bases, and 22 bases lay between the germline ends. The CDR3 DNA is TGTGCCAGTACCACACCCGGGACGGAAGCTCTCTATGGCTACACCTTC. Translated: CASTTPGTEALYGYTF.

In this sample, this clonotype turned up a few times. This chain links TRBV10-3 with TRBJ2-3; a weak D match, TRBD1 (6 bases). The CDR3 has 16 amino acids. CDR1 and CDR2 (germline): ENHRY, SYGVKD. Trimming stripped 6 bases from V and 2 bases from J, with 18 bases between. Here the CDR3 DNA reads TGTGCCATCAGACCAGACAGGACCCGAACCACAGATACGCAGTATTTT. Its translation: CAIRPDRTRTTDTQYF.

There are a few counts of this clonotype. The rearrangement joins TRBV15 to TRBJ1-2; perhaps TRBD1 as D (6 bases). CDR1 LNHNV and CDR2 YYDKDF come from the germline V gene (reference sequence). The CDR3 length is 14 residues. V was shortened by 5 bases and J by 2 bases, with 12 bases between the two germline ends. CDR3 amino acids: CATSGDTGNYGYTF. The DNA of the CDR3 is TGTGCCACCAGCGGGGATACAGGGAACTATGGCTACACCTTC.

The V gene is TRBV4-1, the J gene TRBJ2-1; TRBD2 matches 7 bases. The CDR3 loop spans 18 amino acids. Trimming removed 0 bases from V and 0 bases from J; junction bases left unmatched: 8. CDR1 and CDR2 (germline): MGHRA, YSYEKL. The CDR3 sequence is CASSQERRRGFSYNEQFF. In DNA, the CDR3 is TGCGCCAGCAGCCAAGAGAGGCGGCGGGGGTTCTCCTACAATGAGCAGTTCTTC.

The chain combines TRBV28 with TRBJ2-4; D possibly corresponds to TRBD2 (6 bases). CDR3 length: 16 residues. Germline CDR1 MDHEN, CDR2 SYDVKM. Trimming removed 2 bases from V and 5 bases from J, with 16 bases in between. CDR3 DNA: TGTGCCAGCAGTTTACCCCCTCAGGGAGGCCAAAACATTCAGTACTTC. Residues: CASSLPPQGGQNIQYF.

This sequence joins TRBV9 and TRBJ1-5; the D is unclear. Trimming shortened V by 0 bases and J by 1 base, and 11 bases separated the two germline ends. The germline V gene encodes CDR1 SGDLS and CDR2 YYNGEE. CDR3 length: 16 amino acids. CDR3 residues: CASSVDMERSNQPQHF. In DNA, the CDR3 is TGTGCCAGCAGCGTAGATATGGAACGGAGCAATCAGCCCCAGCATTTT.

CDR3 loop: CASSPWDSVVKLFF. CDR3 nucleotide sequence: TGTGCCAGCAGCCCCTGGGACAGCGTTGTAAAACTGTTTTTT. This chain connects TRBV7-9 to TRBJ1-4; TRBD1 matches at 7 bases. Germline CDR1 is SEHNR and CDR2 is FQNEAQ (reference sequence). V lost 5 bases and J lost 10; bases outside the gene matches: 10. The CDR3 consists of 14 residues.

The gene calls are TRBV5-1 and TRBJ2-1, with 7 bases that match TRBD2. CDR3 size: 17 residues. The J segment lost 6 bases and the V segment lost 0 bases, leaving 12 bases of the junction unmatched. Looked up from germline, CDR1 is SGHRS and CDR2 is YFSETQ. This CDR3 is CASSLETKRSGGNEQFF. The CDR3 nucleotides read TGCGCCAGCAGCTTGGAGACAAAAAGGTCGGGGGGCAATGAGCAGTTCTTC. Filled out from reference TRBV5-1 and TRBJ2-1, the complete variable domain reads KAGVTQTPRYLIKTRGQQVTLSCSPISGHRSVSWYQQTPGQGLQFLFEYFSETQRNKGNFPGRFSGRQFSNSRSEMNVSTLELGDSALYLCASSLETKRSGGNEQFFGPGTRLTVL.

The rearrangement uses TRBV27 and TRBJ2-5; 7 bases line up with TRBD1. TRBJ2-7 matches the DNA end more closely, so the J call is doubtful. Germline CDR1 is MNHEY and CDR2 is SMNVEV (reference sequence). The CDR3 has 15 amino acids. CDR3: CASSPGTVCYNEQYF. In DNA, the CDR3 is TGTGCCAGCAGTCCCGGGACAGTGTGCTACAACGAGCAGTACTTC.

The V call is TRBV20-1, the J call TRBJ1-1; D remains ambiguous. Trimming cost V 4 bases and J 0 bases, with 9 bases left between them. The germline gives CDR1 DFQATT, CDR2 SNEGSKA (reference sequence). This CDR3 contains 13 residues. The CDR3 DNA reads as TGCAGTGCTATGCTGCAGCTGAACACTGAAGCTTTCTTT. Translation gives CSAMLQLNTEAFF.

The V call is TRBV20-1, the J call TRBJ2-1; a weak D match, TRBD2 (6 bases). The CDR3 spans 16 residues. CDR1 and CDR2 (germline): DFQATT, SNEGSKA (reference sequence). Trimming cost V 0 bases and J 3 bases, with 15 bases left between them. In DNA, the CDR3 is TGCAGTGCTAGAGAGTTTCGCAGTAGCGGCTACAATGAGCAGTTCTTC. Translating it yields CSAREFRSSGYNEQFF.

This clonotype was counted once. The J gene is TRBJ2-3, the V gene TRBV10-3, with a possible D match to TRBD1 (6 bases). This CDR3 region has 15 residues. Trimming left V 11 bases short and J 0 bases short, with 18 bases between. CDR1 and CDR2 from the germline V gene are ENHRY and SYGVKD. CDR3 DNA: TGTGCCGTCTCCTCCAGGGGCCAAAGCACAGATACGCAGTATTTT. Translation gives CAVSSRGQSTDTQYF.

This chain connects TRBV9 to TRBJ2-3, with 10 bases aligning to TRBD2. J was trimmed by 2 bases and V by 0 bases; bases with no gene match: 6. This CDR3 comprises 17 residues. Germline loops: CDR1 SGDLS, CDR2 YYNGEE. The CDR3 reads CASSVGGLAPHTDTQYF. The CDR3 DNA is TGTGCCAGCAGCGTAGGGGGACTAGCGCCTCACACAGATACGCAGTATTTT.

This clonotype was seen only a few times. V is TRBV10-1 and J is TRBJ2-1; 9 bases align to TRBD2. The CDR3 is 16 residues long. With V trimmed by 3 bases and J by 2 bases, 5 bases remained unmatched. The germline V gene has CDR1 WNHNN and CDR2 SYGVQD (reference sequence). The DNA of the CDR3 is TGCGCCAGCAGTGATGCGCGGGGGGGAACCTACAATGAGCAGTTCTTC. Its translation is CASSDARGGTYNEQFF.

The chain joins TRBV6-1 to TRBJ1-2; 8 nucleotides line up with TRBD1. CDR3 length: 13 residues. Germline V gene sequence: CDR1 MNHNS, CDR2 SASEGT. V was clipped by 3 bases and J by 7 bases; unmatched bases: 4. The CDR3 region is CASSDRTGSGYTF. As DNA, the CDR3 is TGTGCCAGCAGTGACCGGACAGGGAGTGGCTACACCTTC.

The rearrangement links TRBV7-6 to TRBJ2-7, with 7 positions matching TRBD2. Germline lookup yields CDR1 SGHVS and CDR2 FNYEAQ. CDR3 length: 12 residues. With V trimmed by 5 bases and J by 7 bases, 5 bases remained unmatched. Here the CDR3 DNA reads TGTGCCAGCAGCGTGGAAGCGGGGGAGCAGTACTTC. Its translation: CASSVEAGEQYF.

V and J are TRBV6-6 and TRBJ1-6; D is undetermined. V was clipped by 6 bases and J by 4 bases, with 16 bases between them. Germline CDR1 and CDR2: MNHNY and SVGAGI (reference sequence). This CDR3 comprises 16 residues. This chain's CDR3 is CASSFDRYLYNSPLHF. The CDR3, as DNA: TGTGCCAGCAGCTTCGACCGCTACTTATATAATTCACCCCTCCACTTT.